Below, one TCR beta chain is given with its context. Germline V CDR1 and CDR2: KGHSH, LQKENI. The CDR3 consists of 11 residues. Trimming cost V 8 bases and J 6 bases; bases outside gene matches: 4. These data belong to a study of shared clonotypes between healthy human individuals. The method was immunoSEQ multiplex PCR; TCRdb's version includes in-frame clones alone and lacks a portion of them. The data hold about 1.5 million clones, with around 98% observed a single time. The chain has TRBV18 and TRBJ2-7; 7 bases fit TRBD1. The sample comprised naive CD4+ T cells sorted from blood. Stated subset: CD45RA+ positively selected. The source is a man aged 25-45 years in good health. The CDR3 protein is CASKGGAEQYF. In nucleotides, the CDR3 is TGTGCCAGCAAAGGGGGCGCCGAGCAGTACTTC.